The 24 T cell receptor beta chains in this list originate from one sample, sequenced in a study of CD8+ T cells in alopecia areata. cDNA prepared by RNA extraction and subsequent reverse transcription served as the template for sequencing. Repertoires were generated with immunoSEQ multiplex PCR, while TCRdb's copy carries only in-frame clones and drops some. The sample includes roughly 100,000 clones, less than 70% seen only once; the top ten take about 9%. The sequenced sample was CD4+ T cells sorted from blood. These receptors all stem from a human donor in good health.

This sequence joins TRBV4-2 and TRBJ2-3; 15 bases agree with TRBD2. V dropped 4 bases and J dropped 4; count of bases not matched to a gene: 3. CDR3 length equals 16 residues. The germline V gene has CDR1 LGHNA and CDR2 YNFKEQ. CDR3: CASSLRTSGGADTQYF. CDR3 nucleotide sequence: TGTGCCAGCAGCCTACGGACTAGCGGGGGGGCAGATACGCAGTATTTT.

The V call is TRBV6-5, the J call TRBJ2-1, with 9 bases identical to TRBD1. Germline V gene sequence: CDR1 MNHEY, CDR2 SVGAGI. CDR3 size: 15 residues. J lost 9 bases, V lost 3 bases, and 9 bases had no gene match. The CDR3 protein is CASSYAGTGRGEQFF. Here the CDR3 DNA reads TGTGCCAGCAGTTATGCAGGGACAGGGAGGGGTGAGCAGTTCTTC.

This chain connects TRBV9 to TRBJ2-2, with 7 bases that match TRBD1. V lost 6 bases, J lost 8 bases, and 7 bases stayed unmatched. This CDR3 spans 13 amino acids. Germline values: CDR1 SGDLS, CDR2 YYNGEE. CDR3 sequence: CASTVQGYGELFF. The CDR3 DNA reads TGTGCCAGCACGGTACAGGGGTATGGGGAGCTGTTTTTT.

The gene calls are TRBV2 and TRBJ1-2; no firm D call. V dropped 6 bases and J dropped 7 bases, with 15 bases sitting between them. CDR3 length: 13 residues. Germline V gene lookup returns CDR1 SNHLY and CDR2 FYNNEI. Here the CDR3 DNA reads TGTGCCAGCAGCGGAGCAATATTTTCTGGCTACACCTTC. Its protein product is CASSGAIFSGYTF.

This clone has only a few counts. The rearrangement links TRBV29-1 to TRBJ2-1; a weak D match, TRBD1 (5 bases). Germline assignment: CDR1 SQVTM and CDR2 ANQGSEA. The CDR3 is made up of 12 amino acids. With 3 bases removed from V and 5 bases from J, the gap between germline ends came to 8 bases. The CDR3 sequence is CSVDRVHNEQFF. The CDR3 DNA reads as TGCAGCGTTGACAGGGTCCACAATGAGCAGTTCTTC.

In DNA form, the CDR3 reads TGTGCCAGCAGTCCAGGCCTAGCGGGGGGCTCCAATGAGCAGTTCTTC. Translation: CASSPGLAGGSNEQFF. This sequence joins TRBV5-4 and TRBJ2-1; TRBD2 aligns across 11 bases. This CDR3 is built from 16 residues. V was clipped by 5 bases and J by 6 bases; unmatched bases: 10. CDR1 is SGHNT and CDR2 is YYREEE in the germline V gene (reference sequence).

This clone showed up just once. The rearrangement links TRBV5-1 to TRBJ2-1; 9 positions match TRBD2. CDR1 is SGHRS, CDR2 YFSETQ, per germline. The ends lost 1 base at V and 9 bases at J; junction bases unmatched: 2. The CDR3 extends over 13 amino acids. The CDR3 region is CASSLQRGVEQFF. CDR3 coding DNA: TGCGCCAGCAGCTTGCAGCGGGGGGTTGAGCAGTTCTTC.

The chain couples TRBV30 to TRBJ1-4, with D possibly TRBD1 on 5 matching bases. There are 13 residues in the CDR3. Per germline, CDR1 GTSNPN and CDR2 SVGIG (reference sequence). The ends were cut back, 3 bases at V and 8 bases at J, with 13 bases in the middle. CDR3 in DNA: TGTGCCTGGAGCCCCCAGGGCCGGGAAAAACTGTTTTTT. Encoded protein: CAWSPQGREKLFF.

The gene calls are TRBV30 and TRBJ1-1; 8 nucleotides agree with TRBD1. The V and J ends lost 1 base and 11 bases, in that order; junction bases with no gene match: 15. This CDR3 is built from 15 residues. Germline CDR1 is GTSNPN and CDR2 is SVGIG (reference sequence). CDR3 DNA sequence: TGTGCCTGGAGTGCTTTGAATTCGGACAGGGATGTGGCTTTCTTT. Its protein is CAWSALNSDRDVAFF.

The chain has TRBV18 and TRBJ1-5; D ambiguous. Looked up from germline, CDR1 is KGHSH and CDR2 is LQKENI. V lost 0 bases and J 7 bases, leaving 19 bases between the germline ends. The length of the CDR3 is 17 residues. CDR3 in DNA: TGTGCCAGCTCACCACCAGGGTTGATGGGGAGGGAACAGCCCCAGCATTTT. Amino acids: CASSPPGLMGREQPQHF.

The chain is built from TRBV18 and TRBJ2-1; the D gene is possibly TRBD2 (6 bases). The germline V and J ends were trimmed by 3 bases and 4 bases, with 19 bases remaining between them. The CDR3 totals 17 residues. CDR1 is KGHSH, CDR2 LQKENI, per germline. DNA of the CDR3: TGTGCCAGCTCACCGCCCTCGCGCGCGGGGAGATACAATGAGCAGTTCTTC. Translation gives CASSPPSRAGRYNEQFF.

This clone came up once. V and J are TRBV30 and TRBJ1-1, with D perhaps TRBD1 (6 bases). The CDR3 covers 15 residues. Germline V lookup: CDR1 GTSNPN, CDR2 SVGIG (reference sequence). V lost 1 base and J 0 bases, leaving 12 bases between the germline ends. The CDR3 loop is CAWSGQAQVNTEAFF. CDR3 coding DNA: TGTGCCTGGAGTGGACAGGCGCAAGTGAACACTGAAGCTTTCTTT.

This clone was counted once. The J gene is TRBJ2-1, the V gene TRBV4-3, with D perhaps TRBD1 (5 bases). Germline CDR1 is LGHNA and CDR2 is YSLEER. The CDR3 spans 13 residues. V lost 2 bases and J 16 bases, leaving 18 bases between the germline ends. The CDR3 protein is CASSQNDGQARFF. In DNA, the CDR3 is TGCGCCAGCAGCCAAAACGACGGACAAGCGAGATTCTTC.

The rearrangement links TRBV5-1 to TRBJ1-2; D is undetermined. The V and J ends lost 0 bases and 9 bases respectively, with 12 bases between them. Per the germline V gene, CDR1 is SGHRS and CDR2 is YFSETQ. The CDR3 contains 13 residues. The CDR3 loop is CASSLDYEDSYTF. CDR3 nucleotides: TGCGCCAGCAGCTTGGATTATGAGGATAGCTACACCTTC.

Comment on this clone: The sample contains more than one DNA sequence encoding this CDR3. The chain links TRBV4-2 to TRBJ2-1; TRBD2 aligns across 8 bases. CDR3 length: 15 residues. V dropped 1 base and J dropped 1; count of bases not matched to a gene: 0. The germline V gene encodes CDR1 LGHNA and CDR2 YNFKEQ. The CDR3, as DNA: TGTGCCAGCAGCCAAGCGGGGGGGTCCTACAATGAGCAGTTCTTC. It is translated as CASSQAGGSYNEQFF.

The V and J genes are TRBV28 and TRBJ1-5; D is possibly TRBD1 (6 bases). Trimming took 3 bases from V and 3 from J, leaving 12 bases between them. The CDR3 is made up of 15 amino acids. The germline V gene encodes CDR1 MDHEN and CDR2 SYDVKM. The CDR3 nucleotides are TGTGCCAGCAGTTTCGTGGGGGCCTTCAATCAGCCCCAGCATTTT. As protein: CASSFVGAFNQPQHF. The full variable domain, in which reference TRBV28 and TRBJ1-5 provide the parts outside the CDR3, is DVKVTQSSRYLVKRTGEKVFLECVQDMDHENMFWYRQDPGLGLRLIYFSYDVKMKEKGDIPEGYSVSREKKERFSLILESASTNQTSMYLCASSFVGAFNQPQHFGDGTRLSIL.

The V and J genes are TRBV13 and TRBJ2-3, with D unclear. The germline V and J ends were trimmed by 4 bases and 10 bases, with 12 bases remaining between them. Germline V gives CDR1 PRHDT, CDR2 FYEKMQ (reference sequence). CDR3 length: 12 residues. The CDR3 spells CASSSTGSSQYF. The CDR3 DNA reads as TGTGCCAGCAGCTCGACCGGTTCCTCGCAGTATTTT.

This clone showed up just a few times. V and J are TRBV1 and TRBJ1-4. TRBV1 is a pseudogene segment. The CDR3 is made up of 15 amino acids. The CDR3 region has the DNA TGCACCAGCAGCCAAGATAAAGGAGCTAATGAAAAACTGTTTTTT. Translated, it gives CTSSQDKGANEKLFF.

The chain uses TRBV2 and TRBJ2-4; D not resolved. In germline, CDR1 is SNHLY, CDR2 FYNNEI. The V end lost 2 bases, the J end lost 9 bases, and 11 bases lay between the germline ends. CDR3 length equals 13 residues. The CDR3 loop reads CASSELGQTIQYF. The CDR3 DNA reads as TGTGCCAGCAGTGAATTGGGCCAGACCATTCAGTACTTC. The variable domain in full, completed from reference TRBV2 and TRBJ2-4, reads EPEVTQTPSHQVTQMGQEVILRCVPISNHLYFYWYRQILGQKVEFLVSFYNNEISEKSEIFDDQFSVERPDGSNFTLKIRSTKLEDSAMYFCASSELGQTIQYFGAGTRLSVL.

The chain links TRBV29-1 to TRBJ2-3, with D perhaps TRBD2 (5 bases). V lost 4 bases and J lost 0, with 14 bases in between. Germline V gene data show CDR1 as SQVTM and CDR2 as ANQGSEA. This CDR3 is 15 amino acids long. The CDR3 protein is CSVGRTALSTDTQYF. The CDR3 bases are TGCAGCGTTGGGCGGACTGCCCTTAGCACAGATACGCAGTATTTT.

This clone has only a few counts. V gene TRBV30 combines with J gene TRBJ1-1; the D is unclear. V was clipped by 0 bases and J by 5 bases, with 13 bases between them. From germline, CDR1 is GTSNPN and CDR2 SVGIG (reference sequence). CDR3 size: 14 residues. The CDR3 loop reads CAWSVGPTGTEAFF. For the CDR3, the DNA is TGTGCCTGGAGTGTAGGACCAACCGGAACTGAAGCTTTCTTT.

The genes are TRBV7-2 and TRBJ2-5; perhaps TRBD2 as D (5 bases). This CDR3 region has 14 residues. From germline, CDR1 is SGHTA and CDR2 FQGNSA. With 2 bases removed from V and 3 bases from J, the gap between germline ends came to 10 bases. CDR3 sequence (DNA): TGTGCCAGCAGCTTAACGGACTTAGAAGAGACCCAGTACTTC. Its protein product is CASSLTDLEETQYF. Using reference TRBV7-2 and TRBJ2-5 for the parts outside the CDR3, the full variable domain is GAGVSQSPSNKVTEKGKDVELRCDPISGHTALYWYRQSLGQGLEFLIYFQGNSAPDKSGLPSDRFSAERTGGSVSTLTIQRTQQEDSAVYLCASSLTDLEETQYFGPGTRLLVL.

The chain carries TRBV29-1 and TRBJ2-5; no reliable D call. The germline V and J ends were trimmed by 6 bases and 7 bases, with 15 bases remaining between them. Germline CDR1 SQVTM, CDR2 ANQGSEA. CDR3 length: 12 residues. The CDR3 region is CSVGHLSGTQYF. DNA for the CDR3: TGCAGCGTCGGCCACTTATCCGGGACCCAGTACTTC.

This clone appeared a few times. The chain is built from TRBV4-2 and TRBJ1-2, with D unclear. V lost 0 bases and J 5 bases, leaving 10 bases between the germline ends. This CDR3 spans 14 amino acids. Looked up from germline, CDR1 is LGHNA and CDR2 is YNFKEQ. The CDR3 DNA reads as TGTGCCAGCAGCCAAGATTATCCGGGATATGGCTACACCTTC. This gives the protein CASSQDYPGYGYTF.